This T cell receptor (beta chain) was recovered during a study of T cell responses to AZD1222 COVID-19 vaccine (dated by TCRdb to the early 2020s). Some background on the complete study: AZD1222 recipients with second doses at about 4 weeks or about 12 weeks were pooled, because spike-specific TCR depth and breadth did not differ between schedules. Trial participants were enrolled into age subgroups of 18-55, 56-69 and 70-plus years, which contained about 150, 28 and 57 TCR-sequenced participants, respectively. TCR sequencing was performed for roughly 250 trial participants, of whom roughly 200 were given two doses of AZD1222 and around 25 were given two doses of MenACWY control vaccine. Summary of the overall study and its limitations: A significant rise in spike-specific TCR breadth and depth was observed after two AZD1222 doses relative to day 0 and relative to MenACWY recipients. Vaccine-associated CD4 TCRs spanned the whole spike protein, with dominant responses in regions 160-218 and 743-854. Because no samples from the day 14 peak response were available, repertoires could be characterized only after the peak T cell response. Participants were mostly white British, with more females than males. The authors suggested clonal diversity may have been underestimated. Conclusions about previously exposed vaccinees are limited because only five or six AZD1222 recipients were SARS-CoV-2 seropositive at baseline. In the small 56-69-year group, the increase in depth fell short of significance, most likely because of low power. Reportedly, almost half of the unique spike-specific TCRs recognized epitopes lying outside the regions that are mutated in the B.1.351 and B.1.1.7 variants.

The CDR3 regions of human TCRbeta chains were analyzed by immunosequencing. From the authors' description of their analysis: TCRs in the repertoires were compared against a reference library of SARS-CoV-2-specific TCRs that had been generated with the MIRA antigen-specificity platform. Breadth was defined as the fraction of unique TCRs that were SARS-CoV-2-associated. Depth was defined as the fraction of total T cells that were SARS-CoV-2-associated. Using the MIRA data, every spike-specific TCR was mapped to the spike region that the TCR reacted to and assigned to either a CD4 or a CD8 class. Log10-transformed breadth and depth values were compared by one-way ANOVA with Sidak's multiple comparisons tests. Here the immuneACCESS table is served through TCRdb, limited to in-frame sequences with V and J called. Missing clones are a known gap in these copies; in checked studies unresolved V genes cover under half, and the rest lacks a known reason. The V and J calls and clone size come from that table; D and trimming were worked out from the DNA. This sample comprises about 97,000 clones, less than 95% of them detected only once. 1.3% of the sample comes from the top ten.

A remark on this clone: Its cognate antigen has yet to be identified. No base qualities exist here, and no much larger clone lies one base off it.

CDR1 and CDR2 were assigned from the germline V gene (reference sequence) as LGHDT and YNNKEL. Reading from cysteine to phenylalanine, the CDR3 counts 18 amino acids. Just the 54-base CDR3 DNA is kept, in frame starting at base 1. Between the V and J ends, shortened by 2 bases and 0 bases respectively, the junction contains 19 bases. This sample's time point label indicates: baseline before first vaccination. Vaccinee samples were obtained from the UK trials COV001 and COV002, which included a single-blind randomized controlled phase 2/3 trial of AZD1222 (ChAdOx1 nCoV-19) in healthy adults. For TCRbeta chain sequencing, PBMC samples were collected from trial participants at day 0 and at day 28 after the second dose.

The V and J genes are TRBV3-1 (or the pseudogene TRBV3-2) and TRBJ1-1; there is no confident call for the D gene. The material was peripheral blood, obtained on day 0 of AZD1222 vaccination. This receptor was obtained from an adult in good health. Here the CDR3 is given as CASSQSSPTSVLNTEAFF. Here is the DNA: TGTGCCAGCAGCCAATCTTCCCCGACAAGCGTGCTGAACACTGAAGCTTTCTTT.